This T cell receptor beta chain was recorded in a study of cytomegalovirus exposure and HLA in healthy donors. Overall study results and limits: The authors considered a cluster of highly shared sequence variants likely to be a sequencing artifact. According to the study, about 180 TCR beta chains were cytomegalovirus-associated.

In regard to this clone: The antigen remains unidentified.

Use of 60 Vbeta and 13 Jbeta primers characterized the PCR. Profiling relied on immunoSEQ multiplex PCR, and the TCRdb table lists in-frame clones only, not all of them. This table has 160,000 or so clones, about 78% appearing once. Specimen: PBMCs. This clonotype originated in a man aged 60 to 75 in good health and CMV-seronegative.

The CDR3 spells CATRGGGRTDTQYF. The CDR3 DNA reads as TGTGCCACACGAGGGGGGGGTCGGACAGATACGCAGTATTTT. V and J are TRBV5-4 and TRBJ2-3; TRBD2 might be the D (7 bases). CDR1 SGHNT and CDR2 YYREEE come from the germline V gene (reference sequence). This CDR3 contains 14 residues. V was trimmed by 9 bases and J by 3 bases, leaving 17 bases between them.